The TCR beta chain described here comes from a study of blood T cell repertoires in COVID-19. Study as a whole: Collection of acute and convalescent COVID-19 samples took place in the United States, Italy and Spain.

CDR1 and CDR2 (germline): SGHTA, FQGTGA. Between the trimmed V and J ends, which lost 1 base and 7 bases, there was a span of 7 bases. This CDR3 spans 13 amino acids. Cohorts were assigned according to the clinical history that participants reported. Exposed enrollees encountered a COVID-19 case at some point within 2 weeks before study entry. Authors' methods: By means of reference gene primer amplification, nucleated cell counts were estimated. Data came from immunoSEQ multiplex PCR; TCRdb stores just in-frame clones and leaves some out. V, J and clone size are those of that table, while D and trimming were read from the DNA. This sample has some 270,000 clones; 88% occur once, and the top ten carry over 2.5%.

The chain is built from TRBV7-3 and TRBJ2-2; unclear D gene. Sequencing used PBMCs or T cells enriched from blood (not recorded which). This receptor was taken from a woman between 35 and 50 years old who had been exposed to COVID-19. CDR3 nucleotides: TGTGCCAGCAGCTTAATTCTCGGCGGGGAGCTGTTTTTT. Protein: CASSLILGGELFF.